This passage covers 20 T cell receptor beta chains from one sample sequenced in a study of T cell changes during pregnancy in multiple sclerosis. The assay was immunoSEQ multiplex PCR, and TCRdb's table has in-frame clones only and misses some. The sample lists about 64,000 clones, 90% occurring once. The material was peripheral blood, obtained in the third trimester of pregnancy. The receptor set was obtained from a female donor in good health, enrolled as a control in a pregnancy study.

The chain joins TRBV19 to TRBJ2-5; 10 bases map to TRBD2. The CDR3 extends over 15 amino acids. CDR1 LNHDA and CDR2 SQIVND come from the germline V gene (reference sequence). J lost 1 base, V lost 4 bases, and 3 bases had no gene match. This chain's CDR3 is CASSTRTSGQETQYF. The DNA of the CDR3 is TGTGCCAGTAGTACCCGGACTAGCGGCCAAGAGACCCAGTACTTC.

This clone was picked up one time. The rearrangement links TRBV29-1 to TRBJ2-1, with 8 bases aligning to TRBD1. The CDR3 totals 14 residues. The germline gives CDR1 SQVTM, CDR2 ANQGSEA. V was clipped by 6 bases and J by 7 bases; unmatched bases: 11. Here the CDR3 DNA reads TGCAGCGTGGAGGACAGGGTAGTCAATAATGAGCAGTTCTTC. Translating it yields CSVEDRVVNNEQFF.

The chain carries TRBV6-1 and TRBJ2-2, with 7 bases identical to TRBD2. J was trimmed by 6 bases and V by 2 bases; bases with no gene match: 3. The CDR3 loop spans 14 amino acids. Germline lookup yields CDR1 MNHNS and CDR2 SASEGT. The CDR3 protein is CASSEWEGSGELFF. In DNA, the CDR3 is TGTGCCAGCAGTGAATGGGAGGGCTCCGGGGAGCTGTTTTTT.

The J gene is TRBJ2-7, the V gene TRBV6-6; 8 bases agree with TRBD1. The CDR3 is 11 residues long. Germline CDR1 and CDR2: MNHNY and SVGAGI (reference sequence). V was clipped by 10 bases and J by 5 bases; unmatched bases: 4. This chain's CDR3 is CATDRGDEQYF. The CDR3 DNA reads as TGTGCCACCGACAGGGGAGACGAGCAGTACTTC.

The V and J genes are TRBV9 and TRBJ2-7; 9 bases fit TRBD1. The ends lost 3 bases at V and 4 bases at J; junction bases unmatched: 17. From germline, CDR1 is SGDLS and CDR2 YYNGEE. The length of the CDR3 is 18 residues. The chain's CDR3 is CASSGGPSGQGEPYEQYF. Written as DNA, the CDR3 is TGTGCCAGCAGCGGGGGTCCCTCGGGACAGGGAGAACCTTACGAGCAGTACTTC.

The rearrangement joins TRBV5-8 to TRBJ1-5; TRBD1 matches 9 bases. CDR3 size: 17 residues. Germline V CDR1 and CDR2: SGHTS, YDEGEE. Trimming removed 3 bases from V and 1 base from J; junction bases left unmatched: 8. Here the CDR3 DNA reads TGTGCCAGCAGCTCCGGACAGGGGATTCGGAGCAATCAGCCCCAGCATTTT. Its protein product is CASSSGQGIRSNQPQHF.

The CDR3 here is CASSPARGYGYTF. The CDR3 nucleotides are TGTGCCAGCTCACCGGCCAGGGGCTATGGCTACACCTTC. V usage is TRBV18 and J usage is TRBJ1-2; TRBD1 is a possible D gene (6 bases). V dropped 3 bases and J dropped 4 bases, with 9 bases sitting between them. Germline values: CDR1 KGHSH, CDR2 LQKENI. This CDR3 spans 13 amino acids.

J is TRBJ2-5 and V is TRBV19, with 12 bases lining up with TRBD2. V lost 1 base to trimming and J lost 4 bases; unmatched junction nucleotides: 7. The CDR3 runs to 17 residues. Germline V gene lookup returns CDR1 LNHDA and CDR2 SQIVND (reference sequence). CDR3 coding DNA: TGTGCCAGTAGTATAGGGCTAGCGGGGGGGCCAGGAGAGACCCAGTACTTC. Amino acid sequence: CASSIGLAGGPGETQYF.

CDR3 in amino acids: CASSPTSGGSSYNEQFF. In DNA form, the CDR3 reads TGCGCCAGCAGCCCGACTAGCGGAGGGAGCTCCTACAATGAGCAGTTCTTC. The chain links TRBV4-1 to TRBJ2-1; 9 positions match TRBD2. With 4 bases clipped from V and 0 bases from J, the junction kept 7 bases outside the gene matches. The V gene's germline CDR1 is MGHRA and CDR2 YSYEKL. CDR3 length: 17 residues.

The chain has TRBV5-8 and TRBJ1-6; 7 bases line up with TRBD1. Germline CDR1 SGHTS, CDR2 YDEGEE. This CDR3 has 16 amino acids. J lost 5 bases, V lost 4 bases, and 9 bases had no gene match. The CDR3 here is CASSPRQGGNNSPLHF. CDR3 DNA sequence: TGTGCCAGCAGCCCCAGACAGGGAGGCAATAATTCACCCCTCCACTTT.

The chain joins TRBV7-8 to TRBJ1-2, with TRBD1 matching 7 bases. The germline V gene encodes CDR1 SGHVS and CDR2 FQNEAQ. Losses at the gene ends were 4 bases for V and 1 base for J; bases not matched to a gene: 12. This CDR3 contains 17 residues. CDR3 in DNA: TGTGCCAGCAGCTCGCGCGGACAGGAGGTTTTTAACTATGGCTACACCTTC. Translating it yields CASSSRGQEVFNYGYTF.

This chain joins TRBV9 and TRBJ2-5; D is ambiguous. Trimming shortened V by 1 base and J by 1 base, and 5 bases separated the two germline ends. CDR3 length: 13 amino acids. The germline V gene has CDR1 SGDLS and CDR2 YYNGEE. CDR3 DNA sequence: TGTGCCAGCAGCGTAAGCGCCCAAGAGACCCAGTACTTC. Protein sequence: CASSVSAQETQYF.

This clone has only a few counts. The chain recombines TRBV14 with TRBJ2-7, with D perhaps matching TRBD2 (5 bases). CDR3 size: 12 residues. Trimming shortened V by 4 bases and J by 7 bases, and 11 bases separated the two germline ends. The germline V gene encodes CDR1 SGHDN and CDR2 FVKESK. Here the CDR3 reads CASSPLSGEQYF. DNA of the CDR3: TGTGCCAGCAGCCCGCTATCGGGGGAGCAGTACTTC.

V gene TRBV5-1 combines with J gene TRBJ2-7, with TRBD2 matching 10 bases. With 4 bases clipped from V and 1 base from J, the junction kept 17 bases outside the gene matches. This CDR3 is built from 19 residues. In germline, CDR1 is SGHRS, CDR2 YFSETQ. This CDR3 is CASSPGVAGGHSRSYEQYF. The CDR3 DNA reads TGCGCCAGCAGCCCGGGGGTAGCGGGGGGCCACTCCAGGTCCTACGAGCAGTACTTC.

This chain connects TRBV10-3 to TRBJ2-1; tentatively, D is TRBD2 (5 bases). Trimming left V 2 bases short and J 10 bases short, with 9 bases between. The CDR3 totals 12 residues. Germline-derived CDR1 and CDR2 are ENHRY and SYGVKD. CDR3 protein: CAISEGGGEQFF. CDR3 sequence (DNA): TGTGCCATCAGTGAGGGAGGCGGAGAGCAGTTCTTC.

The V and J genes are TRBV5-1 and TRBJ2-1, with TRBD2 matching 12 bases. Trimming cost V 5 bases and J 4 bases; bases outside gene matches: 4. Germline assignment: CDR1 SGHRS and CDR2 YFSETQ. The CDR3 totals 15 residues. Here the CDR3 reads CASSQTSGSYNEQFF. In DNA, the CDR3 is TGCGCCAGCAGTCAGACTAGCGGGAGTTACAATGAGCAGTTCTTC.

This chain joins TRBV6-5 and TRBJ2-3; 12 bases align to TRBD2. Germline CDR1 is MNHEY and CDR2 is SVGAGI. Trimming at V came to 5 bases and at J to 2 bases, leaving 2 bases not matched to a gene. CDR3 size: 15 residues. For the CDR3, the DNA is TGTGCCAGCAGTGGACTAGCGGGGAACACAGATACGCAGTATTTT. Translated, it gives CASSGLAGNTDTQYF.

The chain couples TRBV19 to TRBJ1-5, with 7 bases matching TRBD1. Germline CDR1 LNHDA, CDR2 SQIVND (reference sequence). V lost 5 bases and J lost 9; bases outside the gene matches: 7. The CDR3 contains 13 residues. DNA for the CDR3: TGTGCCAGTAGTCCAACAGGGGACGGGCCCCAGCATTTT. Its protein is CASSPTGDGPQHF.

The chain combines TRBV19 with TRBJ1-2; 9 nucleotides agree with TRBD1. The trim removed 5 bases at V and 4 bases at J, leaving 5 bases unmatched. CDR1 LNHDA and CDR2 SQIVND come from the germline V gene (reference sequence). The CDR3 is made up of 14 amino acids. CDR3 in amino acids: CASSFTGGPYGYTF. The CDR3 DNA reads as TGTGCCAGTAGTTTCACAGGGGGCCCCTATGGCTACACCTTC. Using reference TRBV19 and TRBJ1-2 for the parts outside the CDR3, the full variable domain is DGGITQSPKYLFRKEGQNVTLSCEQNLNHDAMYWYRQDPGQGLRLIYYSQIVNDFQKGDIAEGYSVSREKKESFPLTVTSAQKNPTAFYLCASSFTGGPYGYTFGSGTRLTVV.

The chain recombines TRBV5-1 with TRBJ2-7; TRBD1 matches 8 bases. Germline CDR1 is SGHRS and CDR2 is YFSETQ. The CDR3 spans 14 residues. The V gene end was trimmed by 0 bases and the J gene end by 3 bases; junction bases not matched to a gene: 2. The CDR3 here is CASSLATGGYEQYF. In DNA, the CDR3 is TGCGCCAGCAGCTTGGCCACAGGGGGCTACGAGCAGTACTTC.